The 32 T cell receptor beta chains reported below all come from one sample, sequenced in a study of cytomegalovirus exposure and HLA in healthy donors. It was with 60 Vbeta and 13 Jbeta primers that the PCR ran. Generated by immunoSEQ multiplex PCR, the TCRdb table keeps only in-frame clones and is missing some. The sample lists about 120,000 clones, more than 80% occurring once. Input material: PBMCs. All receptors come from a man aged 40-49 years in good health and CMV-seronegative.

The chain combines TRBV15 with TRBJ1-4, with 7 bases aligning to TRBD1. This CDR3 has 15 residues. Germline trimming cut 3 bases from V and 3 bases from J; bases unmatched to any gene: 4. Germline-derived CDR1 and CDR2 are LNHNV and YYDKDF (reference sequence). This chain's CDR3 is CATSRDRNPNEKLFF. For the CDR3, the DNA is TGTGCCACCAGCAGGGACAGGAACCCTAATGAAAAACTGTTTTTT.

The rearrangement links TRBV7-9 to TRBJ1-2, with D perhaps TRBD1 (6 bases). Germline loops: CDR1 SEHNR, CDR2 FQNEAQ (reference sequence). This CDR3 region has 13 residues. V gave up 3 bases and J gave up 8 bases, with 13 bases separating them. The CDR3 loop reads CASSLGGAVGYTF. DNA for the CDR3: TGTGCCAGCAGCTTGGGGGGGGCAGTAGGCTACACCTTC.

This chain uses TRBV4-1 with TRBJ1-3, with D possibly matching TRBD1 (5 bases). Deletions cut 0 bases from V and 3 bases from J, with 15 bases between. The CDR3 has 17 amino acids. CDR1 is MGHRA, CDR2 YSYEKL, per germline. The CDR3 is CASSQDLRGFRGNTIYF. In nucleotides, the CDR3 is TGCGCCAGCAGCCAAGATCTCCGGGGGTTTCGTGGAAACACCATATATTTT.

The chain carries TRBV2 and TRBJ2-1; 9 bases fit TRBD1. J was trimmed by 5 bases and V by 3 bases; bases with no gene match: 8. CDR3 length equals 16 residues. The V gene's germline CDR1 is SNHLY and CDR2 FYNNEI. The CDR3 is CASSDVGQGSNNEQFF. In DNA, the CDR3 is TGTGCCAGCAGTGATGTTGGACAGGGGAGCAACAATGAGCAGTTCTTC.

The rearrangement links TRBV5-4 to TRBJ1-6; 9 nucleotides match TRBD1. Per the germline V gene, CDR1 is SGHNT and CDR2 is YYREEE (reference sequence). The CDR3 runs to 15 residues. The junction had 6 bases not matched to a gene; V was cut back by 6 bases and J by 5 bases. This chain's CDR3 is CASTPTGGNNSPLHF. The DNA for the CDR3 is TGTGCCAGCACACCCACAGGGGGCAATAATTCACCCCTCCACTTT. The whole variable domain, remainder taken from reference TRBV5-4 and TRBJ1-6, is ETGVTQSPTHLIKTRGQQVTLRCSSQSGHNTVSWYQQALGQGPQFIFQYYREEENGRGNFPPRFSGLQFPNYSSELNVNALELDDSALYLCASTPTGGNNSPLHFGNGTRLTVT.

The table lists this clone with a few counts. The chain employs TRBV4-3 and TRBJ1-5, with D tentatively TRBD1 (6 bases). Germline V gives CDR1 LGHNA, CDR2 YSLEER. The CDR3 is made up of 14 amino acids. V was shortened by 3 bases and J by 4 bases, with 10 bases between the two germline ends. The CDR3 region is CASSQAGANQPQHF. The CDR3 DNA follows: TGCGCCAGCAGCCAGGCAGGGGCAAATCAGCCCCAGCATTTT.

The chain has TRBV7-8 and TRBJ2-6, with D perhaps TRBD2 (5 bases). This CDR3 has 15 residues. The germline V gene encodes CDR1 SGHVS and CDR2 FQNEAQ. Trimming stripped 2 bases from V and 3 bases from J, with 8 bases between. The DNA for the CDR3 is TGTGCCAGCAGCTTAAGGGAGAGTGGGGCCAACGTCCTGACTTTC. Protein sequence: CASSLRESGANVLTF.

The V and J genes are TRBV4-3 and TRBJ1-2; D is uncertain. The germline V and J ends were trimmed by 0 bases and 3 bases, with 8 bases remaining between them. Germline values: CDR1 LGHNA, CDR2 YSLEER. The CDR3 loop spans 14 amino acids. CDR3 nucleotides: TGCGCCAGCAGCCAAGACAGGTGGGACTATGGCTACACCTTC. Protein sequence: CASSQDRWDYGYTF.

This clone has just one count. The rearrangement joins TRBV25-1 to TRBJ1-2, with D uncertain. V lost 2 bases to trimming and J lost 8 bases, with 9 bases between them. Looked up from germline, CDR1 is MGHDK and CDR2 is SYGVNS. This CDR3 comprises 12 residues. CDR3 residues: CASSEAGTGYTF. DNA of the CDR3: TGTGCCAGCAGTGAAGCGGGAACAGGCTACACCTTC.

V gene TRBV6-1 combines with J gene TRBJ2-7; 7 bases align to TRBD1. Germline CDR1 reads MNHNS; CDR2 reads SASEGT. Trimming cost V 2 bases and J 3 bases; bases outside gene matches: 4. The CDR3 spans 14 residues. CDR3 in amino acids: CASSETQGDYEQYF. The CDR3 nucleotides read TGTGCCAGCAGTGAAACTCAGGGGGACTACGAGCAGTACTTC.

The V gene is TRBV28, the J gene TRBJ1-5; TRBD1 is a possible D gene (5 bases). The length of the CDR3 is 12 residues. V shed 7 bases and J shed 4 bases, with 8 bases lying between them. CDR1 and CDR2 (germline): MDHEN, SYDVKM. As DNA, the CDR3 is TGTGCCAGCAAGGCAGGGAATCAGCCCCAGCATTTT. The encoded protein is CASKAGNQPQHF. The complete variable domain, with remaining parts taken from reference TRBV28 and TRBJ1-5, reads DVKVTQSSRYLVKRTGEKVFLECVQDMDHENMFWYRQDPGLGLRLIYFSYDVKMKEKGDIPEGYSVSREKKERFSLILESASTNQTSMYLCASKAGNQPQHFGDGTRLSIL.

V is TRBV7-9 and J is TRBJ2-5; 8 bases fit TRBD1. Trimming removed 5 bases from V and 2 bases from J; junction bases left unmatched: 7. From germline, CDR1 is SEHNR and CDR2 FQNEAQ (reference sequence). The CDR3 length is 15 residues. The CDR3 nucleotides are TGTGCCAGCAGCCCCGACCGGGACAGGCAAGAGACCCAGTACTTC. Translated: CASSPDRDRQETQYF.

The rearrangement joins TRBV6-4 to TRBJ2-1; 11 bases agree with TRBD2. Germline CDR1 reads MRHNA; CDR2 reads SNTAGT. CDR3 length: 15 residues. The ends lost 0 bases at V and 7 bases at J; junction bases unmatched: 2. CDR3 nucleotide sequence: TGTGCCAGCAGTGACTCCTTAGCGGGAGGGAATGAGCAGTTCTTC. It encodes CASSDSLAGGNEQFF.

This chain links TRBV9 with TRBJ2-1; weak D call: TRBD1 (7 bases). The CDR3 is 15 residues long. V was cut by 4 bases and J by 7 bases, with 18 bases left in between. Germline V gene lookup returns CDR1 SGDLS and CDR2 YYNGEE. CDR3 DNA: TGTGCCAGCAGCTTGAACGCGGGACAGTATAATGAGCAGTTCTTC. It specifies CASSLNAGQYNEQFF. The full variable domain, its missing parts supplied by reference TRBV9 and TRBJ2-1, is DSGVTQTPKHLITATGQRVTLRCSPRSGDLSVYWYQQSLDQGLQFLIQYYNGEERAKGNILERFSAQQFPDLHSELNLSSLELGDSALYFCASSLNAGQYNEQFFGPGTRLTVL.

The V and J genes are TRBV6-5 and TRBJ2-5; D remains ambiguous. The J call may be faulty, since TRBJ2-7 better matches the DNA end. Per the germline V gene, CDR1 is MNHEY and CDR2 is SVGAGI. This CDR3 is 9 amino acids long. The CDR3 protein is CETLSEQYF. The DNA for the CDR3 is TGTGAAACTCTTAGCGAGCAGTACTTC.

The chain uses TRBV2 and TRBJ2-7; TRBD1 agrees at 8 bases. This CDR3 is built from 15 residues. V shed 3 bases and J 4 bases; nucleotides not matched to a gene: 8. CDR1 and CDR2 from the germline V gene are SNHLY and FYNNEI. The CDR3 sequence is CASSDSDRATYEQYF. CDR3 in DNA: TGTGCCAGCAGTGACTCGGACAGGGCTACTTACGAGCAGTACTTC.

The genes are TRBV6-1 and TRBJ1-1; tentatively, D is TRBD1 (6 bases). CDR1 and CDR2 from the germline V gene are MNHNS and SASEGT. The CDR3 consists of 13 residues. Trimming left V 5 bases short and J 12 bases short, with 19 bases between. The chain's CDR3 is CASSPDRLRATFF. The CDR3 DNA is TGTGCCAGCAGTCCCGACAGGCTCCGAGCGACTTTCTTT.

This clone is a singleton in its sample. The CDR3 nucleotides read TGTGCCAGCAGCCTGGACAGGGCCTATGGCTACACCTTC. This translates into CASSLDRAYGYTF. The chain joins TRBV4-2 to TRBJ1-2; TRBD1 agrees at 8 bases. The V gene end was trimmed by 4 bases and the J gene end by 4 bases; junction bases not matched to a gene: 2. There are 13 residues in the CDR3. From germline, CDR1 is LGHNA and CDR2 YNFKEQ.

CDR3 amino acids: CASKVGVQTEAFF. CDR3 sequence (DNA): TGTGCCAGCAAGGTCGGGGTCCAGACTGAAGCTTTCTTT. The rearrangement links TRBV28 to TRBJ1-1; D is uncertain. The V end lost 7 bases, the J end lost 5 bases, and 14 bases lay between the germline ends. This CDR3 is 13 amino acids long. Germline V gene data show CDR1 as MDHEN and CDR2 as SYDVKM.

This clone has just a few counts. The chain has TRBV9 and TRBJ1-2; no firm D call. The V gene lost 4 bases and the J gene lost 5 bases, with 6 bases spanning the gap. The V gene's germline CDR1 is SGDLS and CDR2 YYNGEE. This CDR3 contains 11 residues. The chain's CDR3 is CASSHAYGYTF. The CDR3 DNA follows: TGTGCCAGCAGCCATGCGTATGGCTACACCTTC. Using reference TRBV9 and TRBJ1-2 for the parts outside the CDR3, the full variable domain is DSGVTQTPKHLITATGQRVTLRCSPRSGDLSVYWYQQSLDQGLQFLIQYYNGEERAKGNILERFSAQQFPDLHSELNLSSLELGDSALYFCASSHAYGYTFGSGTRLTVV.

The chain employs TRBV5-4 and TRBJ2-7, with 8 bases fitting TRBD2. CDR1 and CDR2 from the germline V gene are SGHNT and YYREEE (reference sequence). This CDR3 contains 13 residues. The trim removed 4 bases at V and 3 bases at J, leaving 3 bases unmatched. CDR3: CASSSGTSYEQYF. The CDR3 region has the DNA TGTGCCAGCAGCAGCGGGACTAGCTACGAGCAGTACTTC. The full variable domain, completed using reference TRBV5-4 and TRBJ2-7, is ETGVTQSPTHLIKTRGQQVTLRCSSQSGHNTVSWYQQALGQGPQFIFQYYREEENGRGNFPPRFSGLQFPNYSSELNVNALELDDSALYLCASSSGTSYEQYFGPGTRLTVT.

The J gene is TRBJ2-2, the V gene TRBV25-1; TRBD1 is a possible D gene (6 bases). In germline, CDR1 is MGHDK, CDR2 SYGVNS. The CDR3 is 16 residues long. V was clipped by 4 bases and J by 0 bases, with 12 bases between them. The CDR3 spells CASSAAGTTNTGELFF. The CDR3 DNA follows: TGTGCCAGCAGTGCCGCAGGGACAACGAACACCGGGGAGCTGTTTTTT.

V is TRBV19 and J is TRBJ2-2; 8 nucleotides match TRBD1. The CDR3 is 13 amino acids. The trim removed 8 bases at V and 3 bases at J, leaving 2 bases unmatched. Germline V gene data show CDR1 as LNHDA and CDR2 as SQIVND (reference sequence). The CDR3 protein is CASGTGYTGELFF. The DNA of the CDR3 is TGTGCCAGTGGGACAGGTTACACCGGGGAGCTGTTTTTT.

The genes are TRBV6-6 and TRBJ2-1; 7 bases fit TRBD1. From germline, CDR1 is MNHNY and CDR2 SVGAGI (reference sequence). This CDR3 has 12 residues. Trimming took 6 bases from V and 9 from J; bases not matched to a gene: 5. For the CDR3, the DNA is TGTGCCAGCAGCCCGGACAGGTCTGAGCAGTTCTTC. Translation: CASSPDRSEQFF.

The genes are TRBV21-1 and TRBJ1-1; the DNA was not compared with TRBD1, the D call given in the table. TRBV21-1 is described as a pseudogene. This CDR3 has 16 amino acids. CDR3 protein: CASSDRGRTGGTEAFF. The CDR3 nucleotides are TGTGCCAGCAGCGACCGAGGGAGGACAGGGGGTACTGAAGCTTTCTTT.

CDR3 bases: TGTGCCAGCAGTGACGACAGTTCCTACGAGCAGTACTTC. The encoded protein is CASSDDSSYEQYF. The chain uses TRBV2 and TRBJ2-7, with D possibly TRBD1 on 5 matching bases. This CDR3 has 13 residues. Germline V gives CDR1 SNHLY, CDR2 FYNNEI. The germline V and J ends were trimmed by 3 bases and 1 base, with 7 bases remaining between them.

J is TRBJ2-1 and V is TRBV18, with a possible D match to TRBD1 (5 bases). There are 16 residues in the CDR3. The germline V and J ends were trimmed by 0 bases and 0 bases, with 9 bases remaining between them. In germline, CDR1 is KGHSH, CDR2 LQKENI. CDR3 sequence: CASSPPARASYNEQFF. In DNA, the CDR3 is TGTGCCAGCTCACCACCAGCCAGGGCCTCCTACAATGAGCAGTTCTTC.

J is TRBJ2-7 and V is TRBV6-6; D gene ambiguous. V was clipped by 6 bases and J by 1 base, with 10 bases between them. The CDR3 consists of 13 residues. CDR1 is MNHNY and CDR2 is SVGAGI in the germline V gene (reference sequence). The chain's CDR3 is CASRVGDSYEQYF. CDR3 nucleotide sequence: TGTGCCAGCAGGGTAGGAGATTCCTACGAGCAGTACTTC.

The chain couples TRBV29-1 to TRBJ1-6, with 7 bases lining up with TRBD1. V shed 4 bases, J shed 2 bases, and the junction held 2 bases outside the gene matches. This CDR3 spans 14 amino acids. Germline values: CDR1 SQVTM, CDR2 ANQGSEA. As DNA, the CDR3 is TGCAGCGTTGGGGACAGCACCTATAATTCACCCCTCCACTTT. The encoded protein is CSVGDSTYNSPLHF.

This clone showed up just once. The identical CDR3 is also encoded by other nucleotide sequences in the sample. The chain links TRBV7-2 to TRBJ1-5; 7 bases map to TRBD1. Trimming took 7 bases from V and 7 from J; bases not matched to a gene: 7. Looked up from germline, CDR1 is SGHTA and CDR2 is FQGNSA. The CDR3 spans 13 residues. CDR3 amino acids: CASTDRVNQPQHF. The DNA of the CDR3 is TGTGCCAGCACCGACAGGGTCAACCAGCCCCAGCATTTT. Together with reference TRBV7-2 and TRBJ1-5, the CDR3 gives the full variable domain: GAGVSQSPSNKVTEKGKDVELRCDPISGHTALYWYRQSLGQGLEFLIYFQGNSAPDKSGLPSDRFSAERTGGSVSTLTIQRTQQEDSAVYLCASTDRVNQPQHFGDGTRLSIL.

In nucleotides, the CDR3 is TGCGCCAGCAGCCACGATGCGATTGGGGGCGAATCACCCCTCCACTTT. Translated: CASSHDAIGGESPLHF. The chain is built from TRBV4-3 and TRBJ1-6; perhaps TRBD1 as D (6 bases). This CDR3 comprises 16 residues. Germline V gene lookup returns CDR1 LGHNA and CDR2 YSLEER. Trimming removed 3 bases from V and 10 bases from J, with 19 bases in between.

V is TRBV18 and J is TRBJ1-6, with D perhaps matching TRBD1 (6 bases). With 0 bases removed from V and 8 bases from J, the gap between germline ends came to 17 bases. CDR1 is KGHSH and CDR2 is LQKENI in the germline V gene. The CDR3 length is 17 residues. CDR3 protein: CASSPPGYQGTDSPLHF. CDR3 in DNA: TGTGCCAGCTCACCACCGGGATATCAGGGGACCGATTCACCCCTCCACTTT.